The next 20 T cell receptor beta chains were all read from a single sample in a study of read filtering for tumor transcriptome and immune sequencing. The library was built from 400 to 500 ng RNA with molecular barcoded adaptors for alpha/delta and beta/gamma chains. TCRdb passed the reads through MiXCR, listing each CDR3 protein once. The data show about 86,000 distinct CDR3 sequences, about 12% seen once. Sequenced: a population of CD138-negative cells sorted from bone marrow. The receptors were gathered from a donor at least 40 years old with multiple myeloma.

In regard to this clonotype: With only one base between it and a far larger clone, this is likely a read error. The rearrangement uses TRBV7-8 and TRBJ2-1; 10 nucleotides agree with TRBD2. The CDR3 is 17 amino acids. The germline V gene encodes CDR1 SGHVS and CDR2 FQNEAQ. Losses at the gene ends were 1 base for V and 8 bases for J; bases not matched to a gene: 11. The CDR3 spells CASSLDRGLAVYDEQFF. DNA of the CDR3: TGTGCCAGCAGCTTAGATCGAGGACTAGCGGTTTACGATGAGCAGTTCTTC.

This clonotype was recorded at least ten times. Likely a read error: the CDR3 ends without its conserved phenylalanine or tryptophan. The rearrangement joins TRBV29-1 to TRBJ2-1, with D perhaps matching TRBD2 (6 bases). V lost 6 bases, J lost 0 bases, and 15 bases lay in between. This CDR3 contains 15 residues. Germline values: CDR1 SQVTM, CDR2 ANQGSEA. The chain's CDR3 is CSVGWRGDSYNEQFL. The CDR3 nucleotides are TGCAGCGTGGGGTGGCGGGGAGACTCCTACAATGAGCAGTTCCTC.

This clonotype appeared a few times. The chain links TRBV29-1 to TRBJ2-2; either TRBD1 or TRBD2 may supply D (5 bases each). Germline CDR1 reads SQVTM; CDR2 reads ANQGSEA. The CDR3 is 13 residues long. Trimming stripped 7 bases from V and 0 bases from J, with 9 bases between. The chain's CDR3 is CSAGRTNTGELFF. DNA for the CDR3: TGCAGCGCGGGACGCACGAACACCGGGGAGCTGTTTTTT.

Remarks on this clonotype: It is likely a read error: a sequence one base away is far more abundant. The V call is TRBV14, the J call TRBJ1-1, with D unclear. The DNA end is a closer match to TRBJ1-6, so the J assignment may be wrong. The CDR3 loop spans 13 amino acids. Per the germline V gene, CDR1 is SGHDN and CDR2 is FVKESK. CDR3 bases: TGTGCCGGCAGCCGGATGGGGTTTCAAGTCCTCCACTTT. It yields the protein CAGSRMGFQVLHF.

This clonotype occurred many times. The chain is built from TRBV10-2 and TRBJ2-5; 10 bases align to TRBD2. Germline V lookup: CDR1 WSHSY, CDR2 SAAADI. J gave up 2 bases and V 3 bases, and 6 bases lay outside the gene matches. There are 16 residues in the CDR3. CDR3 sequence reads: CASSDEAAGGQETQYF. In DNA form, the CDR3 reads TGCGCCAGCAGTGACGAAGCAGCGGGAGGGCAAGAGACCCAGTACTTC.

V and J are TRBV7-6 and TRBJ2-3; D is unclear. Germline CDR1 and CDR2: SGHVS and FNYEAQ. The V and J ends lost 4 bases and 4 bases respectively, with 15 bases between them. CDR3 length: 15 residues. The chain's CDR3 is CASSSSTLAADTQYF. The DNA of the CDR3 is TGTGCCAGCAGCTCCTCAACCTTGGCGGCAGATACGCAGTATTTT.

This clonotype was found many times. The V call is TRBV12-3 or TRBV12-4, the J call TRBJ2-2, with a tentative D call TRBD2 (5 bases). Trimming cost V 9 bases and J 0 bases, with 17 bases left between them. The CDR3 sequence is 16 residues long. CDR3 protein: CASREGAVANTGELFF. The CDR3 DNA reads as TGTGCCAGTAGAGAAGGAGCGGTAGCGAACACCGGGGAGCTGTTTTTT.

V and J are TRBV20-1 and TRBJ2-1; D uncertain. This CDR3 contains 14 residues. Germline V lookup: CDR1 DFQATT, CDR2 SNEGSKA (reference sequence). V gave up 4 bases and J gave up 0 bases, with 10 bases separating them. This chain's CDR3 is CSATLRGSYNEQFF. DNA for the CDR3: TGCAGTGCTACCCTTAGAGGCTCCTACAATGAGCAGTTCTTC.

In this sample, this clonotype turned up many times. V is TRBV4-1 and J is TRBJ1-3; a weak D match, TRBD1 (5 bases). This CDR3 has 16 residues. From germline, CDR1 is MGHRA and CDR2 YSYEKL. V was pared by 1 base and J by 0 bases, with 10 bases between. CDR3 amino acids: CASSQGQGPSGNTIYF. Written as DNA, the CDR3 is TGCGCCAGCAGCCAAGGTCAGGGCCCCTCTGGAAACACCATATATTTT.

A remark on this clonotype: A single base separates this from a much larger clone, so it may be a read error. The chain uses TRBV7-8 and TRBJ2-5; TRBD2 matches at 9 bases. The CDR3 has 16 residues. Germline CDR1 and CDR2: SGHVS and FQNEAQ. The J segment lost 6 bases and the V segment lost 4 bases, leaving 12 bases of the junction unmatched. CDR3 protein: CASSSRASGTIKTQYF. DNA for the CDR3: TGTGCCAGCAGCTCCCGGGCTAGCGGGACTATAAAGACCCAGTACTTC.

This clonotype was observed at least ten times. The chain employs TRBV6-2 or TRBV6-3 and TRBJ2-7, with a weak D call TRBD2 (5 bases). Trimming cost V 8 bases and J 3 bases, with 8 bases left between them. The CDR3 totals 11 residues. Germline CDR1 reads MNHEY; CDR2 reads SVGEGT. Here the CDR3 reads CASGSNYEQYF. The CDR3 nucleotides read TGTGCCAGCGGGAGTAACTACGAGCAGTACTTC.

This clonotype has a count of ten or more. The rearrangement joins TRBV19 to TRBJ2-7, with 7 bases lining up with TRBD2. The V gene's germline CDR1 is LNHDA and CDR2 SQIVND (reference sequence). Unmatched junction bases numbered 10, after V lost 8 bases and J lost 3 bases. This CDR3 has 14 amino acids. The CDR3 nucleotides read TGTGCCAGTTCCTCAGGCGGGAGTATCTACGAGCAGTACTTC. Residues: CASSSGGSIYEQYF.

This clonotype was found a few times. The V and J genes are TRBV29-1 and TRBJ2-5; D tentatively reads TRBD1 or TRBD2 (5 bases each). This CDR3 has 12 amino acids. The germline V gene encodes CDR1 SQVTM and CDR2 ANQGSEA. V was trimmed by 5 bases and J by 4 bases, leaving 11 bases between them. CDR3 nucleotides: TGCAGCGTTTTCCGAGGGGTAGAGACCCAGTACTTC. This codes for CSVFRGVETQYF.

This clonotype was seen at least ten times. The V call is TRBV11-3, the J call TRBJ1-1; D possibly corresponds to TRBD1 (6 bases). The germline V and J ends were trimmed by 5 bases and 9 bases, with 16 bases remaining between them. Germline V lookup: CDR1 SGHNT, CDR2 YENEEA. This CDR3 has 13 residues. The CDR3 is CASSLYGTLQAFF. DNA for the CDR3: TGTGCCAGCAGCCTTTATGGGACACTTCAAGCTTTCTTT.

Many counts were recorded for this clonotype. The J gene is TRBJ1-1, the V gene TRBV9; 8 nucleotides line up with TRBD1. CDR1 and CDR2 from the germline V gene are SGDLS and YYNGEE. Trimming cost V 4 bases and J 1 base; bases outside gene matches: 9. This CDR3 is built from 16 residues. The CDR3 protein is CASSPWTGIRNTEAFF. The DNA of the CDR3 is TGTGCCAGCAGCCCCTGGACAGGGATTAGGAACACTGAAGCTTTCTTT.

This clonotype has a handful of counts. CDR3 protein: CASSQGAIGTEAFF. In nucleotides, the CDR3 is TGTGCCAGCAGCCAAGGGGCTATTGGGACTGAAGCTTTCTTT. The chain carries TRBV3-1 and TRBJ1-1; no clear D. Germline CDR1 and CDR2: LGHDT and YNNKEL (reference sequence). Between the trimmed V and J ends, which lost 1 base and 5 bases, there was a span of 11 bases. This CDR3 is 14 amino acids long.

This clonotype was recorded many times. The chain links TRBV4-1 to TRBJ2-5; D is unclear. Germline V gene sequence: CDR1 MGHRA, CDR2 YSYEKL. The CDR3 extends over 13 amino acids. The germline V and J ends were trimmed by 2 bases and 2 bases, with 6 bases remaining between them. CDR3 coding DNA: TGCGCCAGCAGCCAATGGCGGCAAGAGACCCAGTACTTC. The encoded protein is CASSQWRQETQYF.

This clonotype appeared many times. The CDR3 protein is CASNNLRTGQVAYEQYF. The CDR3 DNA reads TGTGCCAGTAATAACCTACGGACGGGACAGGTTGCCTACGAGCAGTACTTC. The chain is built from TRBV7-9 and TRBJ2-7; 8 bases line up with TRBD1. CDR3 size: 17 residues. Germline assignment: CDR1 SEHNR and CDR2 FQNEAQ (reference sequence). Trimming at V came to 9 bases and at J to 2 bases, leaving 18 bases not matched to a gene.

As to this clonotype: A much larger clonotype is one base distant, so this may be a read error. The rearrangement joins TRBV7-6 to TRBJ1-1, with D perhaps TRBD1 (6 bases). This CDR3 spans 14 amino acids. Germline loops: CDR1 SGHVS, CDR2 FNYEAQ. Between the trimmed V and J ends, which lost 8 bases and 3 bases, there was a span of 16 bases. The CDR3 loop reads CASQRGFGDTEAFF. The CDR3 nucleotides are TGTGCCAGCCAAAGGGGGTTCGGAGACACTGAAGCTTTCTTT. Full variable domain (rest looked up from reference TRBV7-6 and TRBJ1-1): GAGVSQSPRYKVTKRGQDVALRCDPISGHVSLYWYRQALGQGPEFLTYFNYEAQQDKSGLPNDRFSAERPEGSISTLTIQRTEQRDSAMYRCASQRGFGDTEAFFGQGTRLTVV.

This clonotype showed up many times. The chain combines TRBV6-2 or TRBV6-3 with TRBJ2-1; the match to TRBD2 covers 10 bases. Germline CDR1 MNHEY, CDR2 SVGEGT. The V and J ends lost 6 bases and 6 bases, in that order; junction bases with no gene match: 8. CDR3 size: 15 residues. As DNA, the CDR3 is TGTGCCAGCAGCTCGCGAAGCGGGAGGGGCAATGAGCAGTTCTTC. Protein: CASSSRSGRGNEQFF.